This T cell receptor (beta chain) came from a study of T cells in Graves' hyperthyroidism and ophthalmopathy. Only a few counts were recorded for this clonotype. Its cognate antigen is unknown. From RNA transcripts, TCR beta CDR3 regions were amplified. A set of HTBI primers served as the primers for a first-round RT-PCR of the TCR CDR3. MiXCR, run by TCRdb on the multiplex PCR reads, gives a single entry per CDR3 protein. In the table there are hundreds of thousands of distinct CDR3 sequences, nearly 45% of which are singletons. Regarding the study as a whole: Ophthalmopathy was distinguished from stable hyperthyroidism by 13 V-J signatures.

This clonotype originated in an adult man with Graves' disease, either hyperthyroidism or ophthalmopathy (not recorded which). The material sequenced was peripheral blood or thyroid tissue (not recorded which).

The CDR3 nucleotides are TGTGCCAGCAGTCCCGGACAATTGTCCGGGGAGCTGTTTTTT. It specifies CASSPGQLSGELFF. This chain joins TRBV2 and TRBJ2-2; maybe TRBD1 (5 bases). Trimming removed 5 bases at V and 6 bases at J, with 13 bases between. Germline V CDR1 and CDR2: SNHLY, FYNNEI. CDR3 size: 14 residues.